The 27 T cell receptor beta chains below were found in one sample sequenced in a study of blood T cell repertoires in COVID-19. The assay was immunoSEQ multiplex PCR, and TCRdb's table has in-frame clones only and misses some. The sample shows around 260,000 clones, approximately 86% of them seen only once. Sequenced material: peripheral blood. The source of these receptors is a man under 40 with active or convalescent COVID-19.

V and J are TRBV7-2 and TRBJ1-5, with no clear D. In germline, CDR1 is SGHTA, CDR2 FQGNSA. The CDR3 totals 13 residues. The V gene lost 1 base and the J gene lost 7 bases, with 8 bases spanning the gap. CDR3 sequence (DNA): TGTGCCAGCAGCTTAGAGATAGCCCAGCCCCAGCATTTT. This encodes CASSLEIAQPQHF.

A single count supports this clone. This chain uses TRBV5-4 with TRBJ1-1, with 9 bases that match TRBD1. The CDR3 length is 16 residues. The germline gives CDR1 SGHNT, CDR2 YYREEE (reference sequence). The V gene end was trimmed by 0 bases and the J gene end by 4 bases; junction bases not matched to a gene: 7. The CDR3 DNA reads TGTGCCAGCAGCTTGGGGGCACCGGGACAGGGCACTGAAGCTTTCTTT. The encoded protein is CASSLGAPGQGTEAFF.

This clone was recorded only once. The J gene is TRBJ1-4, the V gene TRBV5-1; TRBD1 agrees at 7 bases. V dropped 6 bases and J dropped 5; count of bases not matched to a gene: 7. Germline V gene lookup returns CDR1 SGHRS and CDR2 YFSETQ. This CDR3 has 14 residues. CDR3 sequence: CASKAGTDNEKLFF. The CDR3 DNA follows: TGCGCCAGCAAAGCCGGGACAGACAATGAAAAACTGTTTTTT.

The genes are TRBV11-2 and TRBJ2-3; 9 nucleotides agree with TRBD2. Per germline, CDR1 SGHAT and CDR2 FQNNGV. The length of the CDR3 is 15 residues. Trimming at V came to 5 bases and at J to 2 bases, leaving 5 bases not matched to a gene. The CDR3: CASSRSGGNTDTQYF. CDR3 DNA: TGTGCCAGCAGCCGGAGCGGGGGGAACACAGATACGCAGTATTTT.

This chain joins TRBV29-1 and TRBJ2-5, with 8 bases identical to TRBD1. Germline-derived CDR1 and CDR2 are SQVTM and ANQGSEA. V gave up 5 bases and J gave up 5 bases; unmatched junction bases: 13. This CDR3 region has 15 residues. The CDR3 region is CSVLPRGREGETQYF. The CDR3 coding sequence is TGCAGCGTTCTCCCCAGGGGGCGAGAGGGGGAGACCCAGTACTTC.

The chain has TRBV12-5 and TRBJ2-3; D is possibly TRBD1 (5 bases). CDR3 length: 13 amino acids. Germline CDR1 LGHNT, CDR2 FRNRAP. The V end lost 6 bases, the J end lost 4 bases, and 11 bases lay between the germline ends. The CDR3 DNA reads TGTGCTAGTGGGCCCTCAGGGTCAGATACGCAGTATTTT. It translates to CASGPSGSDTQYF.

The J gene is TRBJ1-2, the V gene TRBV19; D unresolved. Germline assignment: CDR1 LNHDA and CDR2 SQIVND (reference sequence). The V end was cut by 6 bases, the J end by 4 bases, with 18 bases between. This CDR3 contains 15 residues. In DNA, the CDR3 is TGTGCCAGTAGAGTAGGAACCCAAGGAGGCTATGGCTACACCTTC. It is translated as CASRVGTQGGYGYTF.

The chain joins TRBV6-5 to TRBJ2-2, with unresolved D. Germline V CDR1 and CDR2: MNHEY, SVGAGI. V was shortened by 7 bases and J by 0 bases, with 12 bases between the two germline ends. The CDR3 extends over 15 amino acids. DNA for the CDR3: TGTGCCAGCATCGATGGGCACGCGAACACCGGGGAGCTGTTTTTT. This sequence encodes CASIDGHANTGELFF.

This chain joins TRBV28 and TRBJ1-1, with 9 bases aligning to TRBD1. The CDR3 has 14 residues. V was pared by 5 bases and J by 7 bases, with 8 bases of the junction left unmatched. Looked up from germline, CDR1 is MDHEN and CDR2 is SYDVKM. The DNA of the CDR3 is TGTGCCAGCAGTGTACAGGGGGCGCTTGGTGAAGCTTTCTTT. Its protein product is CASSVQGALGEAFF. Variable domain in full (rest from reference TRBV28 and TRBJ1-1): DVKVTQSSRYLVKRTGEKVFLECVQDMDHENMFWYRQDPGLGLRLIYFSYDVKMKEKGDIPEGYSVSREKKERFSLILESASTNQTSMYLCASSVQGALGEAFFGQGTRLTVV.

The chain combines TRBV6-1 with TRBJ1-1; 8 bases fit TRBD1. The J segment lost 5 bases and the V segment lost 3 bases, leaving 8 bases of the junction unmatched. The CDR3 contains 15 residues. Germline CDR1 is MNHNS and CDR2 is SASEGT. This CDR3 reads CASSEPGGLGTEAFF. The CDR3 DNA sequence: TGTGCCAGCAGTGAGCCAGGGGGCTTAGGGACTGAAGCTTTCTTT.

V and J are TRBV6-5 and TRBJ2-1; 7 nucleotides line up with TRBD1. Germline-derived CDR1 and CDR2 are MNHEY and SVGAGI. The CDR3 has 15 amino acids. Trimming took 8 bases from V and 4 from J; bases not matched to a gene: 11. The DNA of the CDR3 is TGTGCCAGCCTCGGGCGACGGGACAGATACAATGAGCAGTTCTTC. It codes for CASLGRRDRYNEQFF.

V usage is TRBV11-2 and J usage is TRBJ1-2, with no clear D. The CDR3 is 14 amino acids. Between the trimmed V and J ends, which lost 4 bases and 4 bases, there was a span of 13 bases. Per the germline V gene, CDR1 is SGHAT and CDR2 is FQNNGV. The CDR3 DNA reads TGTGCCAGCAGCTCTGACTTTACCCGCTATGGCTACACCTTC. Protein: CASSSDFTRYGYTF.

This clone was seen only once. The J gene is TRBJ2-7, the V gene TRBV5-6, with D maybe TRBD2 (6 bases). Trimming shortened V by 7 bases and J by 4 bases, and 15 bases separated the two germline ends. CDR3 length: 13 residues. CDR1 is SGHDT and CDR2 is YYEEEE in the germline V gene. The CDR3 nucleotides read TGTGCCAGCGGGAGGATGCTGACATACGAGCAGTACTTC. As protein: CASGRMLTYEQYF.

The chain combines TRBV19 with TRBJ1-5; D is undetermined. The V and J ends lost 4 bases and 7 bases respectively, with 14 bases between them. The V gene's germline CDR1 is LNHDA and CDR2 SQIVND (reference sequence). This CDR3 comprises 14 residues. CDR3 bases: TGTGCCAGTAGTACCGAGGTAACCGGACAGCCCCAGCATTTT. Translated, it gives CASSTEVTGQPQHF.

The chain's CDR3 is CASSLEGVQGSYEQYF. CDR3 in DNA: TGTGCCAGCAGCTTAGAGGGTGTCCAGGGCAGTTACGAGCAGTACTTC. This chain links TRBV7-8 with TRBJ2-7; perhaps TRBD1 as D (5 bases). The CDR3 contains 16 residues. Germline V gives CDR1 SGHVS, CDR2 FQNEAQ. Trimming left V 1 base short and J 4 bases short, with 17 bases between.

The CDR3 coding sequence is TGTGCCAGCACCCAATCCAGAACGTCAGGGGAAGCTCGCGGCTACACCTTC. Translation: CASTQSRTSGEARGYTF. The V and J genes are TRBV18 and TRBJ1-2; TRBD1 might be the D (6 bases). Germline V gene lookup returns CDR1 KGHSH and CDR2 LQKENI. Trimming removed 8 bases from V and 8 bases from J, with 30 bases in between. The length of the CDR3 is 17 residues.

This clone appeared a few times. DNA of the CDR3: TGCGCCAGCAGCCAAGGTAGAGCATCTGGAAACACCATATATTTT. This codes for CASSQGRASGNTIYF. The chain couples TRBV4-1 to TRBJ1-3; D not certain. Germline V gives CDR1 MGHRA, CDR2 YSYEKL. The CDR3 extends over 15 amino acids. Between the trimmed V and J ends, which lost 1 base and 1 base, there was a span of 8 bases.

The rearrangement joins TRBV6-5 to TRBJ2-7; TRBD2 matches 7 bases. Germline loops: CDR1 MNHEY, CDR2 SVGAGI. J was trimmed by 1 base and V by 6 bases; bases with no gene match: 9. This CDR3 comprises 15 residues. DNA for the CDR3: TGTGCCAGCAGCCTATTGGGGGGGGGATCCTACGAGCAGTACTTC. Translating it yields CASSLLGGGSYEQYF.

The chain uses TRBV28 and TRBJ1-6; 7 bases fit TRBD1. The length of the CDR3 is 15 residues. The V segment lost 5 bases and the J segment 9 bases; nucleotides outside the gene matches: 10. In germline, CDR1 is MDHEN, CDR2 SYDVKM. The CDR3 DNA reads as TGTGCCAGCAGTATACGACAGGGATTCCCTTCACCCCTCCACTTT. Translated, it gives CASSIRQGFPSPLHF.

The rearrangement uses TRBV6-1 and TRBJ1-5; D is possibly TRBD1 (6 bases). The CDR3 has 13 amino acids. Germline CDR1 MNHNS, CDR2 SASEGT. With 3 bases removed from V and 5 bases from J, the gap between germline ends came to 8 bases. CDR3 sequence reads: CASSDRGDQPQHF. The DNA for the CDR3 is TGTGCCAGCAGTGACAGGGGAGATCAGCCCCAGCATTTT.

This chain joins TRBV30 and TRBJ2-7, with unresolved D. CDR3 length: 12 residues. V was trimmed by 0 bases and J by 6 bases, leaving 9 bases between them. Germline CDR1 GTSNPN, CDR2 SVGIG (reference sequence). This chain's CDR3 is CAWSVRPSEQYF. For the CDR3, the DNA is TGTGCCTGGAGTGTCCGTCCCTCCGAGCAGTACTTC.

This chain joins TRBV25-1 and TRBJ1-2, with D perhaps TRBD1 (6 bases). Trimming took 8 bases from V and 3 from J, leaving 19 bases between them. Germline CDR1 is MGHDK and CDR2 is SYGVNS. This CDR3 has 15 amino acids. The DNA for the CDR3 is TGTGCCAGCCCTCGACCCTACAGGGACGACTATGGCTACACCTTC. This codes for CASPRPYRDDYGYTF.

The CDR3, as DNA: TGTGCCAGCAGCGGGCGCGACAGGGGTTCCTACGAGCAGTACTTC. As protein: CASSGRDRGSYEQYF. The chain has TRBV3-1 (or the pseudogene TRBV3-2) and TRBJ2-7; TRBD1 agrees at 8 bases. V lost 5 bases and J lost 1; bases outside the gene matches: 7. Per germline, CDR1 LGHDT and CDR2 YNNKEL (reference sequence). This CDR3 has 15 amino acids.

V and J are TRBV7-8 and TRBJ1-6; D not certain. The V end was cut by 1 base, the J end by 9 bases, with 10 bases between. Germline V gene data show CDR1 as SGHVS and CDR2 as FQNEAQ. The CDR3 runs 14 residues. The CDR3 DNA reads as TGTGCCAGCAGCTTAGGTCTAGGAGGTTCACCCCTCCACTTT. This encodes CASSLGLGGSPLHF.

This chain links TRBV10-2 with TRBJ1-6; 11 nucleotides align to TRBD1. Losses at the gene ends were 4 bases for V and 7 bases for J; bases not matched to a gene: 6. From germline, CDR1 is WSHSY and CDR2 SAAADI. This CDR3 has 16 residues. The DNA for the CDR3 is TGCGCCAGCAGTGGAGGACAGGGGGCGCGAAATTCACCCCTCCACTTT. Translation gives CASSGGQGARNSPLHF.

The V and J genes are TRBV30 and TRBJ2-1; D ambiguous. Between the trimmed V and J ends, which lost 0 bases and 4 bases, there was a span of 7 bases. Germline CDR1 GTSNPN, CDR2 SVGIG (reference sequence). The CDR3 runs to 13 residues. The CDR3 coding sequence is TGTGCCTGGAGTGTGTTGCAGTACAATGAGCAGTTCTTC. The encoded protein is CAWSVLQYNEQFF.

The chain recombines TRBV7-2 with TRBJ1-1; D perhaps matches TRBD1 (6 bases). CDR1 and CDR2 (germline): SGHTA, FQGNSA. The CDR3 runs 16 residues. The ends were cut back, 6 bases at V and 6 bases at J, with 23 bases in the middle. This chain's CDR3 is CASSSRVRGSYSEAFF. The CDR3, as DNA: TGTGCCAGCAGTTCCCGAGTCAGGGGTTCGTACTCTGAAGCTTTCTTT. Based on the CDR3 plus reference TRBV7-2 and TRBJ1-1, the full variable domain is GAGVSQSPSNKVTEKGKDVELRCDPISGHTALYWYRQSLGQGLEFLIYFQGNSAPDKSGLPSDRFSAERTGGSVSTLTIQRTQQEDSAVYLCASSSRVRGSYSEAFFGQGTRLTVV.